Below, 21 T cell receptor beta chains from the same sample are listed, as sequenced in a study of blood T cell repertoires in COVID-19 (dated by TCRdb to the early 2020s). Library generation was performed with the immunoSEQ multiplex PCR assay. The table comes from immuneACCESS by way of TCRdb, which keeps in-frame sequences with V and J called. Part of the clones is missing from these tables; in studies checked, under half for an unresolved V gene and the rest for unknown reasons. This sample is represented by about 190,000 clones; around 80% of them were singletons. The top ten hold 2.5% to 3% of the sample. The sequenced sample consisted of peripheral blood. The receptors stem from an elderly woman with active or convalescent COVID-19.

CDR3 amino acids: CASSLGSGGRETQYF. CDR3 DNA: TGTGCCAGCAGTTTGGGTAGCGGGGGCAGAGAGACCCAGTACTTC. The V gene is TRBV28, the J gene TRBJ2-5, with 9 positions matching TRBD2. This CDR3 spans 15 amino acids. With 3 bases clipped from V and 4 bases from J, the junction kept 6 bases outside the gene matches. Germline loops: CDR1 MDHEN, CDR2 SYDVKM.

This chain uses TRBV24-1 with TRBJ2-3; 11 bases match TRBD2. Germline values: CDR1 KGHDR, CDR2 SFDVKD. V shed 4 bases and J 6 bases; nucleotides not matched to a gene: 11. This CDR3 has 17 amino acids. The chain's CDR3 is CATSDKKLAGGIDTQYF. The CDR3 nucleotides are TGTGCCACCAGTGACAAGAAGCTAGCGGGGGGTATCGATACGCAGTATTTT.

The chain couples TRBV7-9 to TRBJ1-1; D gene uncertain. The CDR3 length is 14 residues. The V end was cut by 2 bases, the J end by 4 bases, with 11 bases between. Germline lookup yields CDR1 SEHNR and CDR2 FQNEAQ (reference sequence). DNA for the CDR3: TGTGCCAGCAGCTTATTCATCAGAGGCACTGAAGCTTTCTTT. Amino acids: CASSLFIRGTEAFF. The full variable domain, completed using reference TRBV7-9 and TRBJ1-1, is DTGVSQNPRHKITKRGQNVTFRCDPISEHNRLYWYRQTLGQGPEFLTYFQNEAQLEKSRLLSDRFSAERPKGSFSTLEIQRTEQGDSAMYLCASSLFIRGTEAFFGQGTRLTVV.

The V call is TRBV6-5, the J call TRBJ1-2, with TRBD1 matching 7 bases. Germline values: CDR1 MNHEY, CDR2 SVGAGI. V was clipped by 7 bases and J by 7 bases; unmatched bases: 12. This CDR3 is 14 amino acids long. The CDR3 DNA reads TGTGCCAGCATTGGAATGAACAGGGGTGGTGGCTACACCTTC. Amino acids: CASIGMNRGGGYTF.

The V and J genes are TRBV19 and TRBJ1-5, with TRBD1 matching over 7 bases. CDR3 length equals 16 residues. V lost 5 bases and J lost 6; bases outside the gene matches: 13. From germline, CDR1 is LNHDA and CDR2 SQIVND (reference sequence). The CDR3 loop reads CASSPPLTGIGQPQHF. DNA of the CDR3: TGTGCCAGTAGTCCCCCCCTGACAGGGATCGGTCAGCCCCAGCATTTT.

The chain couples TRBV14 to TRBJ1-6; TRBD1 matches 8 bases. The CDR3 length is 15 residues. Trimming at V came to 1 base and at J to 9 bases, leaving 5 bases not matched to a gene. Per the germline V gene, CDR1 is SGHDN and CDR2 is FVKESK. The CDR3 sequence is CASSQGTGYFSPLHF. CDR3 DNA: TGTGCCAGCAGCCAAGGGACAGGGTATTTTTCACCCCTCCACTTT. The whole variable domain, filled in from reference TRBV14 and TRBJ1-6, reads EAGVTQFPSHSVIEKGQTVTLRCDPISGHDNLYWYRRVMGKEIKFLLHFVKESKQDESGMPNNRFLAERTGGTYSTLKVQPAELEDSGVYFCASSQGTGYFSPLHFGNGTRLTVT.

This chain joins TRBV27 and TRBJ1-1, with D hard to call. In germline, CDR1 is MNHEY, CDR2 SMNVEV (reference sequence). The CDR3 length is 15 residues. Trimming pared 0 bases from V and 4 bases from J, leaving 12 bases between. This CDR3 is CASSLSGSLLTEAFF. The CDR3 DNA reads as TGTGCCAGCAGTTTATCTGGGAGCCTCCTCACTGAAGCTTTCTTT.

V gene TRBV7-6 combines with J gene TRBJ1-6; D is possibly TRBD1 (6 bases). The germline gives CDR1 SGHVS, CDR2 FNYEAQ. The CDR3 sequence is 14 residues long. Trimming left V 3 bases short and J 9 bases short, with 12 bases between. The CDR3 region has the DNA TGTGCCAGCAGCTTGGACAGCACCGTTTCACCCCTCCACTTT. Amino acids: CASSLDSTVSPLHF.

This sequence joins TRBV6-5 and TRBJ1-3; unclear D gene. V lost 0 bases, J lost 4 bases, and 13 bases lay in between. The CDR3 has 16 residues. Per the germline V gene, CDR1 is MNHEY and CDR2 is SVGAGI. CDR3: CASSYSGMGSGNTIYF. The DNA of the CDR3 is TGTGCCAGCAGTTACTCAGGGATGGGGAGCGGAAACACCATATATTTT.

CDR3 region: CASSEGTSGGRYNEQFF. Written as DNA, the CDR3 is TGTGCCAGCAGCGAGGGGACTAGCGGGGGGCGCTACAATGAGCAGTTCTTC. The V call is TRBV9, the J call TRBJ2-1, with TRBD2 matching over 15 bases. J gave up 3 bases and V 3 bases, and 4 bases lay outside the gene matches. In germline, CDR1 is SGDLS, CDR2 YYNGEE. The CDR3 consists of 17 residues.

The count of this clone is one. The chain links TRBV11-2 to TRBJ2-1; 8 bases fit TRBD2. Germline V gives CDR1 SGHAT, CDR2 FQNNGV. CDR3 length: 15 amino acids. The trim removed 1 base at V and 6 bases at J, leaving 5 bases unmatched. CDR3 in amino acids: CASSLAGGFVNEQFF. The CDR3, as DNA: TGTGCCAGCAGCTTAGCGGGGGGGTTCGTCAATGAGCAGTTCTTC.

This chain connects TRBV30 to TRBJ1-6; maybe TRBD1 (5 bases). There are 14 residues in the CDR3. V dropped 0 bases and J dropped 10 bases, with 13 bases sitting between them. The germline CDR1 and CDR2 sequences are GTSNPN and SVGIG (reference sequence). The CDR3: CAWSVGTTGSPLHF. Here the CDR3 DNA reads TGTGCCTGGAGTGTAGGGACTACCGGCTCACCCCTCCACTTT.

In DNA, the CDR3 is TGTGCCAGCAGTAAGGGGCGATTGGGCTATGGCTACACCTTC. This translates into CASSKGRLGYGYTF. The rearrangement joins TRBV28 to TRBJ1-2; tentative D call: TRBD1 (5 bases). In germline, CDR1 is MDHEN, CDR2 SYDVKM. The CDR3 is made up of 14 amino acids. V lost 5 bases and J 4 bases, leaving 14 bases between the germline ends.

The V call is TRBV4-3, the J call TRBJ2-1, with D possibly TRBD2 on 6 matching bases. V lost 0 bases and J 5 bases, leaving 11 bases between the germline ends. There are 15 residues in the CDR3. CDR1 is LGHNA and CDR2 is YSLEER in the germline V gene. CDR3 coding DNA: TGCGCCAGCAGCCAAGAAGGGCGGGGTGACAATGAGCAGTTCTTC. This translates into CASSQEGRGDNEQFF.

This chain joins TRBV12-3 or TRBV12-4 and TRBJ1-2; D not resolved. The CDR3 is 13 amino acids. CDR3 protein: CVTALGRFYGYTF. The CDR3 DNA follows: TGTGTCACAGCTTTAGGGAGGTTCTATGGCTACACCTTC.

Concerning this clone: This sequence may be a read error, since a much larger clone differs from it by one base. The same CDR3 also results from other DNA sequences found in this sample. The chain links TRBV23-1 to TRBJ2-1, with D possibly TRBD2 on 6 matching bases. TRBV23-1 qualifies as an ORF whose function is uncertain. The CDR3 totals 17 residues. V was cut by 1 base and J by 5 bases, with 18 bases left in between. CDR3 DNA sequence: TGCGCCAGCAGTCAATTGATGGGATTAGCGGAAGACAATGAGCAGTTCTTC. It is translated as CASSQLMGLAEDNEQFF.

The chain links TRBV2 to TRBJ1-1; D perhaps matches TRBD1 (5 bases). This CDR3 region has 14 residues. The V gene's germline CDR1 is SNHLY and CDR2 FYNNEI. The V gene lost 7 bases and the J gene lost 1 base, with 13 bases spanning the gap. The CDR3 loop reads CASKRGMGNTEAFF. Written as DNA, the CDR3 is TGTGCCAGCAAGCGGGGGATGGGGAACACTGAAGCTTTCTTT. Full variable domain (rest looked up from reference TRBV2 and TRBJ1-1): EPEVTQTPSHQVTQMGQEVILRCVPISNHLYFYWYRQILGQKVEFLVSFYNNEISEKSEIFDDQFSVERPDGSNFTLKIRSTKLEDSAMYFCASKRGMGNTEAFFGQGTRLTVV.

This chain uses TRBV19 with TRBJ2-7; 7 nucleotides agree with TRBD1. V shed 1 base and J 1 base; nucleotides not matched to a gene: 1. Germline loops: CDR1 LNHDA, CDR2 SQIVND (reference sequence). CDR3 length equals 14 residues. CDR3 amino acids: CASSIGQGSYEQYF. The CDR3 DNA is TGTGCCAGTAGTATAGGACAGGGATCCTACGAGCAGTACTTC.

The chain combines TRBV2 with TRBJ1-6; tentatively, D is TRBD1 (6 bases). The CDR3 spans 14 residues. Trimming shortened V by 5 bases and J by 8 bases, and 13 bases separated the two germline ends. The germline CDR1 and CDR2 sequences are SNHLY and FYNNEI. The CDR3: CASSNQGRDSPLHF. The CDR3, as DNA: TGTGCCAGCAGTAATCAGGGGCGCGATTCACCCCTCCACTTT.

The rearrangement joins TRBV4-1 to TRBJ2-7; 14 nucleotides align to TRBD2. This CDR3 has 17 amino acids. Germline V gene data show CDR1 as MGHRA and CDR2 as YSYEKL. V lost 2 bases, J lost 2 bases, and 5 bases stayed unmatched. The CDR3 bases are TGCGCCAGCAGCCAATCGACTAGCGGGGGGGTACCCTACGAGCAGTACTTC. Residues: CASSQSTSGGVPYEQYF.

The chain couples TRBV11-2 to TRBJ1-4, with 10 positions matching TRBD1. V gave up 5 bases and J gave up 6 bases; unmatched junction bases: 6. This CDR3 region has 15 residues. Per the germline V gene, CDR1 is SGHAT and CDR2 is FQNNGV. The CDR3 loop reads CASSPLTGGYEKLFF. CDR3 in DNA: TGTGCCAGCAGCCCTCTGACAGGGGGCTATGAAAAACTGTTTTTT.